The 20 T cell receptor beta chains below were found in one sample sequenced in a study of CD8 T cells in Susac syndrome. RNA, at roughly 0.45 to 1 ug, was reverse transcribed with random hexamers. TCRdb used MiXCR to reprocess the immunoSEQ multiplex PCR reads, holding one entry per CDR3 protein. This sample has 130,000 or so distinct CDR3 sequences, with over 75% found just once. Sequencing was performed on CD8+ T cells from PBMCs. These receptors all come from a human donor with multiple sclerosis.

This chain joins TRBV12-3 or TRBV12-4 and TRBJ1-5; no definite D call. V was trimmed by 6 bases and J by 4 bases, leaving 16 bases between them. This CDR3 region has 15 residues. The CDR3 loop reads CASSLDPGGNQPQHF. DNA for the CDR3: TGTGCCAGCAGCCTCGACCCGGGAGGAAATCAGCCCCAGCATTTT.

Remarks on this clonotype: One end of the junction is discordant with germline, which a read error may explain. This chain links TRBV29-1 with TRBJ1-1; the D is unclear. CDR1 is SQVTM and CDR2 is ANQGSEA in the germline V gene. CDR3 length: 12 amino acids. The CDR3 nucleotides are TGCAGCCTTGAGGGAATGGAAACTGAAGCTTTCTTT. Translating gives CSLEGMETEAFF.

V usage is TRBV2 and J usage is TRBJ2-1; 7 bases are a match to TRBD1. V lost 6 bases to trimming and J lost 2 bases; unmatched junction nucleotides: 4. Germline values: CDR1 SNHLY, CDR2 FYNNEI. The CDR3 extends over 14 amino acids. The CDR3 DNA reads as TGTGCCAGCAGGGGACAGTTTACCTACAATGAGCAGTTCTTC. It translates to CASRGQFTYNEQFF.

This chain links TRBV7-6 with TRBJ1-2; D is ambiguous. The V gene lost 5 bases and the J gene lost 0 bases, with 13 bases spanning the gap. CDR1 and CDR2 from the germline V gene are SGHVS and FNYEAQ. The CDR3 totals 15 residues. The CDR3 reads CASSPRTGANYGYTF. CDR3 in DNA: TGTGCCAGCAGCCCGCGGACGGGAGCTAACTATGGCTACACCTTC.

This chain connects TRBV7-2 to TRBJ2-3; TRBD2 agrees at 9 bases. V dropped 4 bases and J dropped 2; count of bases not matched to a gene: 4. Germline values: CDR1 SGHTA, CDR2 FQGNSA. CDR3 length: 15 amino acids. CDR3 coding DNA: TGTGCCAGCAGCTGGGGACTAGCCCTCACAGATACGCAGTATTTT. It encodes CASSWGLALTDTQYF.

This chain joins TRBV7-2 and TRBJ1-1; no clear D gene. V shed 5 bases and J shed 7 bases, with 17 bases lying between them. The V gene's germline CDR1 is SGHTA and CDR2 FQGNSA. CDR3 length: 14 amino acids. CDR3 coding DNA: TGTGCCAGCAGCAAAATTGTCCAGATGTATGAAGCTTTCTTT. Translated: CASSKIVQMYEAFF.

This chain uses TRBV27 with TRBJ1-1; tentative D call: TRBD1 (5 bases). Germline V gene sequence: CDR1 MNHEY, CDR2 SMNVEV (reference sequence). The CDR3 has 13 residues. Trimming left V 3 bases short and J 6 bases short, with 11 bases between. CDR3 protein: CASSFGGRAEAFF. The CDR3 nucleotides are TGTGCCAGCAGTTTCGGGGGGAGGGCTGAAGCTTTCTTT.

This chain links TRBV12-3 or TRBV12-4 with TRBJ2-2, with TRBD2 matching over 7 bases. J gave up 5 bases and V 1 base, and 4 bases lay outside the gene matches. This CDR3 comprises 15 residues. The CDR3 is CASSLGTSWTGELFF. Here the CDR3 DNA reads TGTGCCAGCAGTTTAGGGACTAGTTGGACCGGGGAGCTGTTTTTT.

This clonotype has only a few counts. The V and J genes are TRBV19 and TRBJ1-1; TRBD1 aligns across 7 bases. Germline CDR1 reads LNHDA; CDR2 reads SQIVND (reference sequence). The V and J ends lost 5 bases and 0 bases, in that order; junction bases with no gene match: 3. The CDR3 has 14 amino acids. The CDR3 protein is CASSAQGMNTEAFF. CDR3 in DNA: TGTGCCAGTAGTGCACAGGGGATGAACACTGAAGCTTTCTTT.

The CDR3 reads CASSFRTLEKLFF. CDR3 in DNA: TGTGCCAGCAGTTTTCGGACCCTTGAAAAACTGTTTTTT. The chain carries TRBV6-1 and TRBJ1-4; D unclear. The CDR3 contains 13 residues. Per germline, CDR1 MNHNS and CDR2 SASEGT. Trimming cost V 5 bases and J 7 bases, with 11 bases left between them.

This chain's CDR3 is CASLDGLDEQFF. The DNA for the CDR3 is TGTGCCAGCCTGGACGGTCTCGATGAGCAGTTCTTC. V is TRBV6-1 and J is TRBJ2-1; no firm D call. Germline-derived CDR1 and CDR2 are MNHNS and SASEGT. CDR3 length equals 12 residues. Trimming took 8 bases from V and 8 from J, leaving 13 bases between them.

The table lists this clonotype with a few counts. The genes are TRBV7-9 and TRBJ2-7; no clear D gene. The ends were cut back, 5 bases at V and 6 bases at J, with 11 bases in the middle. This CDR3 comprises 12 residues. The germline V gene has CDR1 SEHNR and CDR2 FQNEAQ (reference sequence). The DNA for the CDR3 is TGTGCCAGCAGCAGATCCTACGGCGAGCAGTACTTC. Protein sequence: CASSRSYGEQYF. The full variable domain, with the rest looked up from reference TRBV7-9 and TRBJ2-7, is DTGVSQNPRHKITKRGQNVTFRCDPISEHNRLYWYRQTLGQGPEFLTYFQNEAQLEKSRLLSDRFSAERPKGSFSTLEIQRTEQGDSAMYLCASSRSYGEQYFGPGTRLTVT.

The chain couples TRBV12-3 or TRBV12-4 to TRBJ2-1; the D is unclear. This CDR3 has 15 amino acids. Trimming stripped 8 bases from V and 1 base from J, with 15 bases between. The chain's CDR3 is CASLEGLGSYNEQFF. The CDR3 DNA reads as TGTGCCAGCCTCGAAGGGTTGGGGTCCTACAATGAGCAGTTCTTC.

The rearrangement links TRBV7-9 to TRBJ2-1; no clear D gene. CDR3 length: 13 residues. Deletions cut 5 bases from V and 6 bases from J, with 11 bases between. Per the germline V gene, CDR1 is SEHNR and CDR2 is FQNEAQ (reference sequence). The CDR3 nucleotides are TGTGCCAGCAGCCATCCCCTCATCAATGAGCAGTTCTTC. Residues: CASSHPLINEQFF.

V and J are TRBV12-5 and TRBJ2-3; 12 bases match TRBD2. J gave up 0 bases and V 1 base, and 11 bases lay outside the gene matches. Germline-derived CDR1 and CDR2 are LGHNT and FRNRAP. CDR3 size: 20 residues. In DNA, the CDR3 is TGTGCTAGTGGTTTGGCGCCTACTAGCGGGGGGCCTCCTAGCACAGATACGCAGTATTTT. This encodes CASGLAPTSGGPPSTDTQYF.

The rearrangement links TRBV4-2 to TRBJ1-2, with 8 bases lining up with TRBD1. V gave up 6 bases and J gave up 5 bases; unmatched junction bases: 5. Germline V gene data show CDR1 as LGHNA and CDR2 as YNFKEQ. The CDR3 sequence is 13 residues long. This chain's CDR3 is CASRDRAYYGYTF. The CDR3 coding sequence is TGTGCCAGCAGGGACAGGGCCTATTATGGCTACACCTTC.

Only one count was recorded for this clonotype. The V and J genes are TRBV6-5 and TRBJ1-1; unclear D gene. V dropped 0 bases and J dropped 6 bases, with 11 bases sitting between them. The CDR3 consists of 14 residues. In germline, CDR1 is MNHEY, CDR2 SVGAGI. CDR3: CASSYSSGSPEAFF. The CDR3 DNA sequence: TGTGCCAGCAGTTACTCGAGCGGCAGCCCTGAAGCTTTCTTT.

A few counts support this clonotype. This chain connects TRBV7-9 to TRBJ1-1; possibly TRBD1 for D (5 bases). V shed 3 bases and J shed 0 bases, with 20 bases lying between them. The CDR3 spans 18 residues. Germline V gene lookup returns CDR1 SEHNR and CDR2 FQNEAQ (reference sequence). The CDR3 DNA reads TGTGCCAGCAGCTTGGTTGTGCGTGACAGCACTCTGAACACTGAAGCTTTCTTT. It encodes CASSLVVRDSTLNTEAFF.

The gene calls are TRBV7-2 and TRBJ2-7; possible D gene TRBD2, 6 bases. The V end lost 3 bases, the J end lost 3 bases, and 6 bases lay between the germline ends. Germline CDR1 reads SGHTA; CDR2 reads FQGNSA. The CDR3 is 12 residues long. As DNA, the CDR3 is TGTGCCAGCAGCTTTAGCGGCTACGAGCAGTACGTC. This codes for CASSFSGYEQYV.

This chain links TRBV20-1 with TRBJ2-3; 7 bases map to TRBD1. V lost 4 bases, J lost 2 bases, and 18 bases stayed unmatched. The CDR3 is made up of 18 amino acids. Looked up from germline, CDR1 is DFQATT and CDR2 is SNEGSKA (reference sequence). The CDR3 region is CSAIGYRGYSGDTDTQYF. CDR3 DNA sequence: TGCAGTGCTATAGGGTACAGGGGATACTCTGGTGACACAGATACGCAGTATTTT.